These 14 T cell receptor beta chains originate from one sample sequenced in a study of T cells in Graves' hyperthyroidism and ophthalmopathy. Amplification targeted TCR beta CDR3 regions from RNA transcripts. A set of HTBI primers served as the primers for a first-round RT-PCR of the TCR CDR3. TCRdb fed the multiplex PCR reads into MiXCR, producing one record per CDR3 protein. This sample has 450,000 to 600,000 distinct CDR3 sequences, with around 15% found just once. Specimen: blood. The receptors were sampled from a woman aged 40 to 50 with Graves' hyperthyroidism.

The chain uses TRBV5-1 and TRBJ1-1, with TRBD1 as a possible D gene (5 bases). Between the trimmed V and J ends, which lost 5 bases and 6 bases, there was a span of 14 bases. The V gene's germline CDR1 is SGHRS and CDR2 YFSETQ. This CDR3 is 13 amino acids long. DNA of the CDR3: TGCGCCAGCAGGAGTCTGGGGGTTTCTGAAGCTTTCTTT. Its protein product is CASRSLGVSEAFF.

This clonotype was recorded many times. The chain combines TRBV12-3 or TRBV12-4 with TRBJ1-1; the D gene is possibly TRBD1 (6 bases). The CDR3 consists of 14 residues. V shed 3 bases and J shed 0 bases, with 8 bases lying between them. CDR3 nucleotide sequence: TGTGCCAGCAGTTTCCGGACAGTGAACACTGAAGCTTTCTTT. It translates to CASSFRTVNTEAFF.

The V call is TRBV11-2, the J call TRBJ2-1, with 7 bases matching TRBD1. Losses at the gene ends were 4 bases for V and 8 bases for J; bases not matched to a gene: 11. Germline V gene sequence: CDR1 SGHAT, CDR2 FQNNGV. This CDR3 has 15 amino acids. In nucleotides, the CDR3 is TGTGCCAGCAGCTCCTTCGCGGACAGGTACGATGAGCAGTTCTTC. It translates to CASSSFADRYDEQFF.

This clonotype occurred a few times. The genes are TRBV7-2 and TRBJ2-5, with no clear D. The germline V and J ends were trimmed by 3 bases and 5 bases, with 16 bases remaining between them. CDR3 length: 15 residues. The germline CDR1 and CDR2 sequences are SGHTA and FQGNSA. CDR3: CASSFPPQLGETQYF. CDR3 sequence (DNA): TGTGCCAGCAGCTTCCCCCCACAGCTCGGTGAGACCCAGTACTTC. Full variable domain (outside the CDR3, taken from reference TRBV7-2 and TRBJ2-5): GAGVSQSPSNKVTEKGKDVELRCDPISGHTALYWYRQSLGQGLEFLIYFQGNSAPDKSGLPSDRFSAERTGGSVSTLTIQRTQQEDSAVYLCASSFPPQLGETQYFGPGTRLLVL.

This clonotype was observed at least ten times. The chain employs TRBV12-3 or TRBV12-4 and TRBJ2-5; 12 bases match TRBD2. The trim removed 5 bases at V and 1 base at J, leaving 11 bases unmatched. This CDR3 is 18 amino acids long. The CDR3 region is CASSGQPTSGGSQETQYF. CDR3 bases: TGTGCCAGCAGTGGCCAACCGACTAGCGGGGGTTCCCAAGAGACCCAGTACTTC.

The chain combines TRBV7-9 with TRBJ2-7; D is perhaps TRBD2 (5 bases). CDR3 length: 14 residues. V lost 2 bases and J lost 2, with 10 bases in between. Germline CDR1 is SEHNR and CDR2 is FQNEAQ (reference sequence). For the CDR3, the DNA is TGTGCCAGCAGCTTAAGTAGCGTCCCCTACGAGCAGTACTTC. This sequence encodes CASSLSSVPYEQYF. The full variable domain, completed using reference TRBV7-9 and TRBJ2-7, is DTGVSQNPRHKITKRGQNVTFRCDPISEHNRLYWYRQTLGQGPEFLTYFQNEAQLEKSRLLSDRFSAERPKGSFSTLEIQRTEQGDSAMYLCASSLSSVPYEQYFGPGTRLTVT.

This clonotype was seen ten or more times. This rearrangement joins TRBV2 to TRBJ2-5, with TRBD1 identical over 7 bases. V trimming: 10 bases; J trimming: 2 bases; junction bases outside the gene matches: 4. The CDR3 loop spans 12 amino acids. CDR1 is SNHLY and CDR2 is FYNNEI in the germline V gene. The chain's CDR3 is CATKQGQETQYF. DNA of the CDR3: TGTGCCACAAAACAGGGGCAAGAGACCCAGTACTTC.

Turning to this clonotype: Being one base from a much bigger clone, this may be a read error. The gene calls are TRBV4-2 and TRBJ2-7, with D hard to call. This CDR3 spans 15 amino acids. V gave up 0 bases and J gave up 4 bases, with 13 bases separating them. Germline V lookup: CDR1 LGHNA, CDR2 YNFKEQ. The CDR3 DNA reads TGTGCCAGCAGCCAAGACAGGACCACTCGGTACGAGCAGTACTTC. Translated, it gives CASSQDRTTRYEQYF.

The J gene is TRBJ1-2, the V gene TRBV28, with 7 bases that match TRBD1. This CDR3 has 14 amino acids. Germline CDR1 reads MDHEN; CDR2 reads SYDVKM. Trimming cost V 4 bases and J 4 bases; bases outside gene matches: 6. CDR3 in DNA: TGTGCCAGCAGTTCCCCGACAGGGACCTATGGCTACACCTTC. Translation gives CASSSPTGTYGYTF.

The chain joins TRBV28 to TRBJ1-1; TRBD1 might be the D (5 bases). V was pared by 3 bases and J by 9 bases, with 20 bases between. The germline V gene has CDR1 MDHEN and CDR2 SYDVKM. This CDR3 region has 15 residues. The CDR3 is CASSLPGPGGLQAFF. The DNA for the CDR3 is TGTGCCAGCAGTTTGCCGGGGCCAGGCGGTTTACAAGCTTTCTTT.

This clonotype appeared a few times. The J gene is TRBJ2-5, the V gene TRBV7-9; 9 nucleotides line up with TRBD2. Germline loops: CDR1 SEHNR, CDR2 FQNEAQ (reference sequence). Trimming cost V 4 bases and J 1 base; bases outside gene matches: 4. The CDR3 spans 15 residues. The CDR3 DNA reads TGTGCCAGCAGCTCCCCGGGACTAGCCCAAGAGACCCAGTACTTC. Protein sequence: CASSSPGLAQETQYF.

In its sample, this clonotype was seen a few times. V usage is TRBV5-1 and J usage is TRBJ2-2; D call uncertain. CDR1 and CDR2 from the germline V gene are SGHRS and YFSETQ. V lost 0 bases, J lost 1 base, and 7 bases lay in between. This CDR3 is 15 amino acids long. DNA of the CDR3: TGCGCCAGCAGCTTGGCCCCAGGGAACACCGGGGAGCTGTTTTTT. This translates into CASSLAPGNTGELFF.

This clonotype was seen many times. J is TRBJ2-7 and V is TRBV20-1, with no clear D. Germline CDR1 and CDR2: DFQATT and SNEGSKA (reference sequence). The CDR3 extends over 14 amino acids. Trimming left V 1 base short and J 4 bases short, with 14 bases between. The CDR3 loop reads CSARAPGGPYEQYF. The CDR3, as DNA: TGCAGTGCTAGAGCCCCGGGCGGTCCTTACGAGCAGTACTTC.

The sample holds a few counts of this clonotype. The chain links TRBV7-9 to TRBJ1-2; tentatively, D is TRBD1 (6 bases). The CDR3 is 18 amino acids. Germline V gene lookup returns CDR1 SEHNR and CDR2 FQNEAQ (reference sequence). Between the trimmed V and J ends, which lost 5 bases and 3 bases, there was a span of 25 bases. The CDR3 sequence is CASSPLGGLPTLDYGYTF. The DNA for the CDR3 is TGTGCCAGCAGCCCCCTTGGGGGCCTTCCTACGTTGGACTATGGCTACACCTTC.